The 24 T cell receptor beta chains reported below all come from one sample, sequenced in a study of T cell responses to AZD1222 COVID-19 vaccine. Measured with immunoSEQ multiplex PCR; TCRdb has only the in-frame clones, and not every one. This table has more than 85,000 clones, approximately 94% appearing once. The sample was peripheral blood, taken 28 days after the second AZD1222 dose. These receptors all come from an adult who received the AZD1222 COVID-19 vaccine.

The chain links TRBV2 to TRBJ1-2, with D unclear. Germline CDR1 is SNHLY and CDR2 is FYNNEI. V dropped 2 bases and J dropped 2 bases, with 9 bases sitting between them. The CDR3 is 14 residues long. This chain's CDR3 is CASSEIGSNYGYTF. The CDR3 nucleotides read TGTGCCAGCAGTGAAATCGGTAGCAACTATGGCTACACCTTC.

This clone was counted once. The chain carries TRBV29-1 and TRBJ1-1; D is undetermined. CDR3 length: 15 amino acids. Germline V gives CDR1 SQVTM, CDR2 ANQGSEA. Trimming removed 3 bases at V and 0 bases at J, with 14 bases between. CDR3 DNA sequence: TGCAGCGTTGAGAACAGCCGGGGATTGAACACTGAAGCTTTCTTT. It translates to CSVENSRGLNTEAFF. Based on the CDR3 plus reference TRBV29-1 and TRBJ1-1, the full variable domain is SAVISQKPSRDICQRGTSLTIQCQVDSQVTMMFWYRQQPGQSLTLIATANQGSEATYESGFVIDKFPISRPNLTFSTLTVSNMSPEDSSIYLCSVENSRGLNTEAFFGQGTRLTVV.

CDR3 in amino acids: CASSQDDWGITEAFF. As DNA, the CDR3 is TGTGCCAGCAGCCAAGATGATTGGGGGATAACTGAAGCTTTCTTT. The chain combines TRBV4-2 with TRBJ1-1; possibly TRBD1 for D (5 bases). The germline V gene encodes CDR1 LGHNA and CDR2 YNFKEQ. The V end lost 0 bases, the J end lost 5 bases, and 13 bases lay between the germline ends. The CDR3 runs to 15 residues.

DNA of the CDR3: TGTGCCAGCATAGAGGACAGGGAGTCTTTCTTT. This gives the protein CASIEDRESFF. The rearrangement links TRBV6-5 to TRBJ1-1, with TRBD1 matching over 8 bases. Germline CDR1 reads MNHEY; CDR2 reads SVGAGI. V lost 7 bases to trimming and J lost 12 bases; unmatched junction nucleotides: 7. This CDR3 comprises 11 residues.

This chain connects TRBV14 to TRBJ1-2; D not resolved. From germline, CDR1 is SGHDN and CDR2 FVKESK. CDR3 length: 13 amino acids. The V end lost 3 bases, the J end lost 6 bases, and 11 bases lay between the germline ends. CDR3 sequence: CASSHPGWNGYTF. The CDR3 DNA reads as TGTGCCAGCAGCCATCCAGGTTGGAATGGCTACACCTTC.

V gene TRBV9 combines with J gene TRBJ2-3; D remains ambiguous. CDR3 size: 12 residues. Per the germline V gene, CDR1 is SGDLS and CDR2 is YYNGEE. V was cut by 0 bases and J by 4 bases, with 3 bases left in between. The CDR3 region is CASSVESDTQYF. The CDR3, as DNA: TGTGCCAGCAGCGTAGAATCAGATACGCAGTATTTT.

This chain links TRBV6-4 with TRBJ1-5, with 10 nucleotides matching TRBD1. Trimming took 5 bases from V and 2 from J; bases not matched to a gene: 3. Germline assignment: CDR1 MRHNA and CDR2 SNTAGT. The CDR3 sequence is 15 residues long. The CDR3 sequence: CASSPGTGGNQPQHF. In nucleotides, the CDR3 is TGTGCCAGCAGTCCCGGGACAGGGGGCAATCAGCCCCAGCATTTT.

This rearrangement joins TRBV4-1 to TRBJ1-2; D gene unclear. The CDR3 totals 17 residues. V was trimmed by 0 bases and J by 2 bases, leaving 16 bases between them. Looked up from germline, CDR1 is MGHRA and CDR2 is YSYEKL. The CDR3 bases are TGCGCCAGCAGCCAAGAAACTTCCGGCCAGATAAACTATGGCTACACCTTC. It specifies CASSQETSGQINYGYTF.

The V call is TRBV21-1, the J call TRBJ2-2; TRBD2, the table's D call, was not compared with the DNA. TRBV21-1 is designated a pseudogene. The CDR3 covers 14 residues. The CDR3 coding sequence is TGTGCCCGGGGACTAGCGGGAGAGGGCGGGGAGCTGTTTTTT. This encodes CARGLAGEGGELFF.

This clone was seen once. CDR3 amino acids: CASYGGNEQFF. The CDR3 bases are TGTGCCAGTTACGGGGGTAATGAGCAGTTCTTC. The chain is built from TRBV12-3 or TRBV12-4 and TRBJ2-1; D possibly corresponds to TRBD2 (6 bases). The CDR3 length is 11 residues. V was cut by 9 bases and J by 7 bases, with 10 bases left in between.

The V call is TRBV15, the J call TRBJ1-2, with D possibly TRBD1 on 6 matching bases. Germline CDR1 and CDR2: LNHNV and YYDKDF (reference sequence). The CDR3 length is 16 residues. V lost 3 bases, J lost 3 bases, and 17 bases lay in between. The DNA of the CDR3 is TGTGCCACCAGCAGCCGGGGGGCGACAGGCGACTATGGCTACACCTTC. This codes for CATSSRGATGDYGYTF.

The gene calls are TRBV18 and TRBJ1-5, with a tentative D call TRBD1 (6 bases). CDR1 and CDR2 from the germline V gene are KGHSH and LQKENI. The CDR3 has 17 residues. V was shortened by 5 bases and J by 2 bases, with 19 bases between the two germline ends. DNA of the CDR3: TGTGCCAGCTCAATTAATTCAGACAGGCCTGGCAATCAGCCCCAGCATTTT. This codes for CASSINSDRPGNQPQHF. Full variable domain (rest looked up from reference TRBV18 and TRBJ1-5): NAGVMQNPRHLVRRRGQEARLRCSPMKGHSHVYWYRQLPEEGLKFMVYLQKENIIDESGMPKERFSAEFPKEGPSILRIQQVVRGDSAAYFCASSINSDRPGNQPQHFGDGTRLSIL.

This clone appeared once. CDR3 sequence reads: CASTTHPNTGELFF. The CDR3 DNA is TGTGCCAGCACCACCCATCCGAACACCGGGGAGCTGTTTTTT. The V call is TRBV6-5, the J call TRBJ2-2; D unclear. Trimming cost V 7 bases and J 0 bases, with 9 bases left between them. Germline assignment: CDR1 MNHEY and CDR2 SVGAGI. This CDR3 contains 14 residues.

CDR3 sequence (DNA): TGTGCCAGTACCCCTCGGGAGGCGTGGAATCAGCCCCAGCATTTT. This sequence encodes CASTPREAWNQPQHF. V and J are TRBV19 and TRBJ1-5; no reliable D call. The CDR3 is 15 amino acids. Germline V gene sequence: CDR1 LNHDA, CDR2 SQIVND (reference sequence). With 7 bases removed from V and 4 bases from J, the gap between germline ends came to 17 bases.

The V gene is TRBV6-5, the J gene TRBJ1-5, with D unresolved. Looked up from germline, CDR1 is MNHEY and CDR2 is SVGAGI. This CDR3 region has 12 residues. V was trimmed by 4 bases and J by 7 bases, leaving 8 bases between them. CDR3 coding DNA: TGTGCCAGCAGTTCCTCGGCCCAGCCCCAGCATTTT. Encoded protein: CASSSSAQPQHF.

The chain joins TRBV5-1 to TRBJ1-2, with 10 bases that match TRBD1. This CDR3 is built from 15 residues. J gave up 2 bases and V 2 bases, and 3 bases lay outside the gene matches. Germline CDR1 is SGHRS and CDR2 is YFSETQ. Here the CDR3 reads CASSFGGQGNYGYTF. In nucleotides, the CDR3 is TGCGCCAGCAGCTTTGGGGGACAGGGGAACTATGGCTACACCTTC.

The V call is TRBV7-9, the J call TRBJ2-6, with a possible D match to TRBD2 (6 bases). CDR3 length: 15 residues. CDR1 and CDR2 from the germline V gene are SEHNR and FQNEAQ (reference sequence). Trimming removed 5 bases at V and 0 bases at J, with 8 bases between. CDR3 sequence (DNA): TGTGCCAGCAGCCGCGGGGACTCTGGGGCCAACGTCCTGACTTTC. Translating it yields CASSRGDSGANVLTF.

The chain carries TRBV6-5 and TRBJ1-2; 8 bases line up with TRBD1. The CDR3 has 14 residues. Trimming took 6 bases from V and 4 from J; bases not matched to a gene: 7. The germline gives CDR1 MNHEY, CDR2 SVGAGI. The CDR3, as DNA: TGTGCCAGCAGAGAGGGACAGGCTATCTATGGCTACACCTTC. This codes for CASREGQAIYGYTF.

This clone was picked up one time. The chain combines TRBV11-2 with TRBJ1-2, with 12 positions matching TRBD1. V trimming: 3 bases; J trimming: 8 bases; junction bases outside the gene matches: 4. Germline V lookup: CDR1 SGHAT, CDR2 FQNNGV. The CDR3 totals 14 residues. CDR3 in DNA: TGTGCCAGCAGCTTTAGGGACAGGGGGCTCGGCTACACCTTC. Translating it yields CASSFRDRGLGYTF.

The chain couples TRBV19 to TRBJ1-4; D remains unclear. Germline CDR1 is LNHDA and CDR2 is SQIVND (reference sequence). The germline V and J ends were trimmed by 5 bases and 7 bases, with 11 bases remaining between them. This CDR3 spans 13 amino acids. The CDR3 region is CASSELVGEKLFF. In nucleotides, the CDR3 is TGTGCCAGTAGTGAGCTGGTGGGTGAAAAACTGTTTTTT.

This CDR3 reads CASSFKGEGEQYF. The CDR3 DNA is TGCGCCAGCAGCTTTAAAGGGGAGGGCGAGCAGTACTTC. The chain joins TRBV5-1 to TRBJ2-7, with TRBD2 matching over 7 bases. J lost 6 bases, V lost 2 bases, and 5 bases had no gene match. This CDR3 contains 13 residues. In germline, CDR1 is SGHRS, CDR2 YFSETQ.

The rearrangement links TRBV6-4 to TRBJ1-4; D uncertain. CDR3 length: 16 amino acids. Trimming took off 3 bases at V and 0 bases at J, with 11 bases between the two ends. Germline V gives CDR1 MRHNA, CDR2 SNTAGT. The CDR3 here is CASSDPGGPTNEKLFF. The CDR3, as DNA: TGTGCCAGCAGTGATCCGGGAGGACCAACTAATGAAAAACTGTTTTTT.

The CDR3: CASKRGTGVHEQYF. For the CDR3, the DNA is TGTGCCAGCAAACGGGGGACAGGGGTCCACGAGCAGTACTTC. V is TRBV28 and J is TRBJ2-7; 10 nucleotides agree with TRBD1. Germline CDR1 is MDHEN and CDR2 is SYDVKM. This CDR3 comprises 14 residues. After removal of 7 bases from V and 5 bases from J, the junction contained 8 bases not matched to a gene.

J is TRBJ2-1 and V is TRBV7-6; 7 positions match TRBD2. The CDR3 runs to 16 residues. J gave up 3 bases and V 5 bases, and 10 bases lay outside the gene matches. CDR1 is SGHVS and CDR2 is FNYEAQ in the germline V gene. Written as DNA, the CDR3 is TGTGCCAGCAGCCAGTTAGGTGCGGGGGACTACAATGAGCAGTTCTTC. Its protein product is CASSQLGAGDYNEQFF. The full variable domain, completed using reference TRBV7-6 and TRBJ2-1, is GAGVSQSPRYKVTKRGQDVALRCDPISGHVSLYWYRQALGQGPEFLTYFNYEAQQDKSGLPNDRFSAERPEGSISTLTIQRTEQRDSAMYRCASSQLGAGDYNEQFFGPGTRLTVL.